Sequencing of this TCR beta chain was carried out in a study of T cells in Graves' hyperthyroidism and ophthalmopathy. Whole-study findings and limits: For ophthalmopathy, model prediction preceded onset by a median roughly 5.9 months.

Using RNA transcripts as the source, TCR beta CDR3 regions were amplified. HTBI primers drove first-round RT-PCR of the TCR CDR3. TCRdb reanalysed the multiplex PCR reads using MiXCR and keeps one entry per CDR3 protein. The repertoire includes approximately 350,000 distinct CDR3 sequences, nearly 15% of them detected once, and approximately 19% sits in the top ten. The table lists this clonotype with many counts. Its target is not known. Material for sequencing was blood. The sequence derives from a woman aged 55-69 years with Graves' ophthalmopathy.

CDR3 in amino acids: CASSFLGLAGGGEQFF. CDR3 bases: TGTGCCAGCAGCTTTCTTGGACTAGCGGGAGGGGGTGAGCAGTTCTTC. V gene TRBV7-8 combines with J gene TRBJ2-1; 15 bases are shared with TRBD2. Germline V CDR1 and CDR2: SGHVS, FQNEAQ. J was trimmed by 9 bases and V by 3 bases; bases with no gene match: 6. The CDR3 totals 16 residues.